The entry below describes one T cell receptor (beta chain). CDR1 is LGHDT, CDR2 YNNKEL, per germline (reference sequence). The CDR3 has 15 amino acids. V shed 3 bases and J 4 bases; nucleotides not matched to a gene: 5. This entry belongs to a study of blood T cell repertoires in COVID-19. Study in general: Sites in the United States, Italy and Spain provided acute and convalescent COVID-19 samples.

Assay: immunoSEQ multiplex PCR; the TCRdb copy retains only in-frame clones and omits some. The profile shows 90,000 to 100,000 clones, roughly nine tenths of them singletons. Sample: peripheral blood. The source of this sequence is a man between 65 and 85 years old with acute or convalescent COVID-19. The gene calls are TRBV3-1 (or the pseudogene TRBV3-2) and TRBJ2-2, with 7 bases fitting TRBD1. The CDR3 DNA follows: TGTGCCAGCAGCCATACGGACAGGCCCACCGGGGAGCTGTTTTTT. Its translation: CASSHTDRPTGELFF.